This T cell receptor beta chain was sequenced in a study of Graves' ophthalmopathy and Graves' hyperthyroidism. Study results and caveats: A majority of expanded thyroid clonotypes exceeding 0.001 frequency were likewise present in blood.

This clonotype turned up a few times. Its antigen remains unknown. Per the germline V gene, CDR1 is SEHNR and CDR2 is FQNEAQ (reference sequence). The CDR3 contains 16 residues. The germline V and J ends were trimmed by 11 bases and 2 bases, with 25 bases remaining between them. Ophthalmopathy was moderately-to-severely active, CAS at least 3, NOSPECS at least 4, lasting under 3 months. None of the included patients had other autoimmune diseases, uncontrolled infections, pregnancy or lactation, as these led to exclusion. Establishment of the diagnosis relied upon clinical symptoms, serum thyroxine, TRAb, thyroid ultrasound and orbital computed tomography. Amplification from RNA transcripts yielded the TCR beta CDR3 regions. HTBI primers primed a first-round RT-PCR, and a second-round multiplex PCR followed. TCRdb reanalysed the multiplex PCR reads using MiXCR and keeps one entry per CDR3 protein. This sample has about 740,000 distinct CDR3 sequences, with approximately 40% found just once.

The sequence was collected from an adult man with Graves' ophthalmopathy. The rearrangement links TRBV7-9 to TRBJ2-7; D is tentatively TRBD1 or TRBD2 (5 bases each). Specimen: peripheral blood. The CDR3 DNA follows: TGTGCCTCCCAGACGTATCAGGGAGTCGGGCCCTACGAGCAGTACTTC. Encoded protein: CASQTYQGVGPYEQYF.